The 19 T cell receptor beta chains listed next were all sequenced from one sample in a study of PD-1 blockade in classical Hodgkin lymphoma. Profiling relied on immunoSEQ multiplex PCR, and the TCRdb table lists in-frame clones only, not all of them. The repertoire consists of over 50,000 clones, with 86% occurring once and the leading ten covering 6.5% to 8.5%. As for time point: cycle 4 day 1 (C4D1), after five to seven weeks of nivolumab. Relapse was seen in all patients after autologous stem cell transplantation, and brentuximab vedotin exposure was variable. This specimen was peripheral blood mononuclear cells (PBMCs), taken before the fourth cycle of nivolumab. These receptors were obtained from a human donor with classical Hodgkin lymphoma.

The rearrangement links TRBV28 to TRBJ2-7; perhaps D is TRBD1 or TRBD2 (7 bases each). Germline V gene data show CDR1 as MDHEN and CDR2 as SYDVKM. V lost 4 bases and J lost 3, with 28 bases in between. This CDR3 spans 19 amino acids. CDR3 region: CASSWAGDRGSPYRYEQYF. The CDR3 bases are TGTGCCAGCAGTTGGGCGGGGGACAGAGGGAGTCCCTACCGCTACGAGCAGTACTTC.

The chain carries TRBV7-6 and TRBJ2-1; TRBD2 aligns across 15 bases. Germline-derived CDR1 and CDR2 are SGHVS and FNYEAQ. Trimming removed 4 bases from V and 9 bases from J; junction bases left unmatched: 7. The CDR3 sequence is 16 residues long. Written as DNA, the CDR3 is TGTGCCAGCAGCTCTGGACTAGCGGGAGGGCGGGGTGAGCAGTTCTTC. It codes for CASSSGLAGGRGEQFF. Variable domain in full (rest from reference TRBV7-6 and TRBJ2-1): GAGVSQSPRYKVTKRGQDVALRCDPISGHVSLYWYRQALGQGPEFLTYFNYEAQQDKSGLPNDRFSAERPEGSISTLTIQRTEQRDSAMYRCASSSGLAGGRGEQFFGPGTRLTVL.

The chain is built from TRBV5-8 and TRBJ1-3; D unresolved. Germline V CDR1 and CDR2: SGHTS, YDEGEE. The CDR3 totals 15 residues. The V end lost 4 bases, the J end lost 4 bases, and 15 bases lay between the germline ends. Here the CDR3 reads CASSRRVGVGNTIYF. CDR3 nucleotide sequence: TGTGCCAGCAGCAGGAGGGTCGGGGTCGGAAACACCATATATTTT.

This CDR3 is CASSSRPWSNQPQHF. CDR3 sequence (DNA): TGTGCCAGCAGTTCCCGACCTTGGAGCAATCAGCCCCAGCATTTT. V is TRBV28 and J is TRBJ1-5; no firm D call. Germline CDR1 reads MDHEN; CDR2 reads SYDVKM. Trimming took 4 bases from V and 1 from J, leaving 11 bases between them. The CDR3 is made up of 15 amino acids. The full variable domain, its missing parts supplied by reference TRBV28 and TRBJ1-5, is DVKVTQSSRYLVKRTGEKVFLECVQDMDHENMFWYRQDPGLGLRLIYFSYDVKMKEKGDIPEGYSVSREKKERFSLILESASTNQTSMYLCASSSRPWSNQPQHFGDGTRLSIL.

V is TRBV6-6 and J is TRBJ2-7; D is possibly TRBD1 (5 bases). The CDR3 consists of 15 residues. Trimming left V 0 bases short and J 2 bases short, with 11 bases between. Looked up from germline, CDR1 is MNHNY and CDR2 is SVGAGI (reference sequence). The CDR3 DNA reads TGTGCCAGCAGTTACTCACGAGACAGTACCTACGAGCAGTACTTC. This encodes CASSYSRDSTYEQYF.

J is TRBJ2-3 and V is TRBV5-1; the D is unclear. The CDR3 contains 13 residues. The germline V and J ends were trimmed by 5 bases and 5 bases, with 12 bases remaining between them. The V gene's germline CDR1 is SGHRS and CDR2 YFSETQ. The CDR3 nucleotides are TGCGCCAGCAGTTCCACCCTGGGAGATACGCAGTATTTT. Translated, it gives CASSSTLGDTQYF.

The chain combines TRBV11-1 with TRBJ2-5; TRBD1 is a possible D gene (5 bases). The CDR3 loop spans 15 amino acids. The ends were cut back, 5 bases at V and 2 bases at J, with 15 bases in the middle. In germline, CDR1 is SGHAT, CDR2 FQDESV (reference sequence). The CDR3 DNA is TGTGCCAGCAGCGTCGTAGGGGCAGATCAAGAGACCCAGTACTTC. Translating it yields CASSVVGADQETQYF.

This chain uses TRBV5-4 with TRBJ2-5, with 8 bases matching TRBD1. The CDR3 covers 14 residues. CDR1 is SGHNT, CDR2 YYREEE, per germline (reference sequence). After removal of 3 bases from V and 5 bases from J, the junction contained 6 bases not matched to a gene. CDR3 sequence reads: CASSSGQASETQYF. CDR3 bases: TGTGCCAGCAGCTCGGGACAGGCGTCGGAGACCCAGTACTTC. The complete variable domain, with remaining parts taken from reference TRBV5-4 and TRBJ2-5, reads ETGVTQSPTHLIKTRGQQVTLRCSSQSGHNTVSWYQQALGQGPQFIFQYYREEENGRGNFPPRFSGLQFPNYSSELNVNALELDDSALYLCASSSGQASETQYFGPGTRLLVL.

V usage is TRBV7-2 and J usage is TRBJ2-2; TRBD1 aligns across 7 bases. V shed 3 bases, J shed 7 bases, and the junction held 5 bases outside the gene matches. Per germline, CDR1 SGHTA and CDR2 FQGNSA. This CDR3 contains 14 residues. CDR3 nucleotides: TGTGCCAGCAGCTTCCGACAGGGTGGCGGGGAGCTGTTTTTT. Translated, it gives CASSFRQGGGELFF. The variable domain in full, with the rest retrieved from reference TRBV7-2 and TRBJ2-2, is GAGVSQSPSNKVTEKGKDVELRCDPISGHTALYWYRQSLGQGLEFLIYFQGNSAPDKSGLPSDRFSAERTGGSVSTLTIQRTQQEDSAVYLCASSFRQGGGELFFGEGSRLTVL.

CDR3: CSVARGRRSYEQYF. CDR3 nucleotide sequence: TGCAGCGTTGCCCGGGGTCGACGTTCCTACGAGCAGTACTTC. The chain is built from TRBV29-1 and TRBJ2-7; tentatively, D is TRBD2 (5 bases). There are 14 residues in the CDR3. The germline V gene encodes CDR1 SQVTM and CDR2 ANQGSEA. The V gene lost 4 bases and the J gene lost 1 base, with 14 bases spanning the gap.

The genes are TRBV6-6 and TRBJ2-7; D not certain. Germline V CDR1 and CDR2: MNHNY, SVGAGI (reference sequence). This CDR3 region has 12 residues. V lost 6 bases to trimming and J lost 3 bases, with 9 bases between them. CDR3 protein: CASSRINYEQYF. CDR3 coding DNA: TGTGCCAGCAGCCGGATCAACTACGAGCAGTACTTC.

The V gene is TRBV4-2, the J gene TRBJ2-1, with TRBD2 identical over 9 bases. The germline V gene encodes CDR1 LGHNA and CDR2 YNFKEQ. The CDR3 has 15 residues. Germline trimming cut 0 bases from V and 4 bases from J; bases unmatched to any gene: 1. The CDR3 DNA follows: TGTGCCAGCAGCCAAGAAACTAGCGGGTACAATGAGCAGTTCTTC. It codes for CASSQETSGYNEQFF.

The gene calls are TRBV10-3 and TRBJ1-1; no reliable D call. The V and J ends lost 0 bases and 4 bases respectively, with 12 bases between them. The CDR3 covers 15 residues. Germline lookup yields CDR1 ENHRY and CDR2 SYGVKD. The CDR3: CAISESAALGTEAFF. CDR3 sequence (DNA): TGTGCCATCAGTGAGTCGGCAGCACTGGGCACTGAAGCTTTCTTT.

The CDR3, as DNA: TGTGCCAGTAGTATAGATACACTCACCGGGGAGCTGTTTTTT. This sequence encodes CASSIDTLTGELFF. This chain uses TRBV19 with TRBJ2-2; D ambiguous. The CDR3 covers 14 residues. Germline V gene data show CDR1 as LNHDA and CDR2 as SQIVND (reference sequence). V gave up 0 bases and J gave up 4 bases, with 6 bases separating them.

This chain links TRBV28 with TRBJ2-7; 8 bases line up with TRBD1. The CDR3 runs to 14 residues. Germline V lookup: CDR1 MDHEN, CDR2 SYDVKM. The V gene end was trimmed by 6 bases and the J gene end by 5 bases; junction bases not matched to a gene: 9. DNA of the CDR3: TGTGCCAGCAGCCCAGGGGGCGCATTGAACGAGCAGTACTTC. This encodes CASSPGGALNEQYF.

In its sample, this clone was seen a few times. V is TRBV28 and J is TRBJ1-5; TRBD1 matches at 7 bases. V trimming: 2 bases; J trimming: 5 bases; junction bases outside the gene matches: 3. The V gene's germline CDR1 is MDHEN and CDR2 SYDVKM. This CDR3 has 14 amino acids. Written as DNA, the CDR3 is TGTGCCAGCAGTTTAACTGGGACAGATCAGCCCCAGCATTTT. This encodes CASSLTGTDQPQHF.

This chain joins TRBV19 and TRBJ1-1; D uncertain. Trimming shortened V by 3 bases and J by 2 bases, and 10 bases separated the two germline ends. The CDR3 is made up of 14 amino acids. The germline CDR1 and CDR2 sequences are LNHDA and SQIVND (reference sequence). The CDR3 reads CASSILTGNTEAFF. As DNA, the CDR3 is TGTGCCAGTAGTATCCTGACGGGAAACACTGAAGCTTTCTTT. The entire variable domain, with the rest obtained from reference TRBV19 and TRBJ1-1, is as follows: DGGITQSPKYLFRKEGQNVTLSCEQNLNHDAMYWYRQDPGQGLRLIYYSQIVNDFQKGDIAEGYSVSREKKESFPLTVTSAQKNPTAFYLCASSILTGNTEAFFGQGTRLTVV.

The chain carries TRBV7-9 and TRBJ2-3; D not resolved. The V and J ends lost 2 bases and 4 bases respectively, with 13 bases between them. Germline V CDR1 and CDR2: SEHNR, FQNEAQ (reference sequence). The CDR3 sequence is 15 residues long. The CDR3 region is CASSLIKWDADTQYF. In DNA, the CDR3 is TGTGCCAGCAGCTTAATAAAGTGGGATGCAGATACGCAGTATTTT. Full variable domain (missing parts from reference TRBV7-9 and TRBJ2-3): DTGVSQNPRHKITKRGQNVTFRCDPISEHNRLYWYRQTLGQGPEFLTYFQNEAQLEKSRLLSDRFSAERPKGSFSTLEIQRTEQGDSAMYLCASSLIKWDADTQYFGPGTRLTVL.

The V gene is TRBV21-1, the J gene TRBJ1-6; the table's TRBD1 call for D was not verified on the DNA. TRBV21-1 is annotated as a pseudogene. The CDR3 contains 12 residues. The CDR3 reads CAGDRGDSPLHF. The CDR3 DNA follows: TGTGCCGGCGACAGGGGGGATTCACCCCTCCACTTT.